A selection of T cell receptor beta chains follows, all from one sample in a study of blood T cell repertoires in COVID-19. Measured with immunoSEQ multiplex PCR; TCRdb has only the in-frame clones, and not every one. The data hold tens of thousands of clones, with 77% observed a single time. Sample: peripheral blood. Receptors were obtained from a woman in her seventies with acute or convalescent COVID-19. The CDR3 runs from the conserved cysteine through the conserved F or W. Fields, in order: clone size, V gene, J gene, D gene, CDR3 protein, CDR3 DNA. The D gene is left open where the match is weak. Size values are once, few and many counts, or a class for expanded clones, and some rows have none.

NA	TRBV9	TRBJ2-7	TRBD1	CASSVSRDRGFHEQYF	TGTGCCAGCAGCGTCTCCCGGGACAGGGGATTCCACGAGCAGTACTTC
NA	TRBV6-5	TRBJ2-7	NA	CASAFGSSYEQYF	TGTGCCAGCGCCTTCGGGAGCTCCTACGAGCAGTACTTC
few	TRBV18	TRBJ1-5	TRBD1	CASSPDRATNQPQHF	TGTGCCAGCTCACCTGACAGGGCGACCAATCAGCCCCAGCATTTT
NA	TRBV28	TRBJ1-3	NA	CASSQIKTPTGNTIYF	TGTGCCAGCTCTCAAATTAAGACTCCTACTGGAAACACCATATATTTT
NA	TRBV18	TRBJ2-2	NA	CASSPTNGELFF	TGTGCCAGCTCGCCGACAAACGGGGAGCTGTTTTTT
NA	TRBV7-3	TRBJ2-3	TRBD2	CASSSTSGAFYTQYF	TGTGCCAGCAGCTCCACTAGCGGGGCTTTTTATACGCAGTATTTT
NA	TRBV28	TRBJ1-2	TRBD1	CASSPTGSYLNYGYTF	TGTGCCAGCAGTCCGACAGGGTCATACCTTAACTATGGCTACACCTTC
once	TRBV5-4	TRBJ1-2	TRBD1	CASSLGRGQPFF	TGTGCCAGCAGCTTGGGGCGGGGACAGCCTTTCTTC
few	TRBV11-2	TRBJ1-2	TRBD1	CASSATGGRDKNGYTF	TGTGCCAGCAGCGCCACAGGGGGCAGGGACAAAAATGGCTACACCTTC
NA	TRBV18	TRBJ2-1	TRBD2	CASSPPGLASHEQFF	TGTGCCAGCTCACCACCGGGACTAGCTTCCCATGAGCAGTTCTTC
NA	TRBV6-6	TRBJ1-6	NA	CASRRGTDSPLHF	TGTGCCAGCAGACGGGGAACGGATTCACCCCTCCACTTT
NA	TRBV2	TRBJ2-7	NA	CASSEAGTYSYEQYF	TGTGCCAGCAGTGAAGCCGGGACTTACTCCTACGAGCAGTACTTC
NA	TRBV6-6	TRBJ2-1	NA	CASTYFDNNEQFF	TGTGCCAGCACCTACTTCGACAACAATGAGCAGTTCTTC
few	TRBV7-9	TRBJ2-7	TRBD2	CASSLRLAGEPHEQYF	TGTGCCAGCAGCTTAAGACTAGCGGGAGAGCCCCACGAGCAGTACTTC
few	TRBV2	TRBJ1-1	NA	CASSDAGITEAFF	TGTGCCAGCAGTGACGCAGGGATCACTGAAGCTTTCTTT
NA	TRBV7-2	TRBJ2-5	TRBD1	CASSRMGQAGQETQYF	TGTGCCAGCAGCCGGATGGGACAGGCGGGCCAAGAGACCCAGTACTTC
NA	TRBV5-5	TRBJ1-2	TRBD1	CASSLTDRTYGYTF	TGTGCCAGCAGCCTCACGGACAGGACCTATGGCTACACCTTC
NA	TRBV18	TRBJ2-1	TRBD1	CASSPGTGSFYEQFF	TGTGCCAGCTCCCCCGGGACAGGATCATTTTATGAGCAGTTCTTC
NA	TRBV7-6	TRBJ2-1	TRBD1	CASSWPGQGDNEQFF	TGTGCCAGCAGCTGGCCGGGACAGGGGGACAATGAGCAGTTCTTC
few	TRBV29-1	TRBJ2-1	TRBD1	CSVGQGNNEQFF	TGCAGCGTGGGACAGGGTAACAATGAGCAGTTCTTC
once	TRBV18	TRBJ1-4	TRBD1	CASSLGTGIGEEKLFF	TGTGCCAGCTCACTAGGGACAGGGATTGGAGAAGAAAAACTGTTTTTT
NA	TRBV7-2	TRBJ1-1	NA	CASSSDRNTEAFF	TGTGCCAGCAGTTCGGACAGGAACACTGAAGCTTTCTTT
few	TRBV6-5	TRBJ1-3	TRBD1	CASTTGTEGNTIYF	TGTGCCAGCACCACCGGGACAGAAGGAAACACCATATATTTT
NA	TRBV11-1	TRBJ1-2	NA	CASSAVNYGYTF	TGTGCCAGCAGCGCAGTCAACTATGGCTACACCTTC
NA	TRBV9	TRBJ2-5	TRBD1	CASSYRDRAQETQYF	TGTGCCAGCAGTTACCGGGACAGGGCCCAAGAGACCCAGTACTTC